What follows are 19 T cell receptor beta chains derived from one specimen sequenced in a study of technical replicates of blood from several donors. The data were produced by immunoSEQ multiplex PCR, yet TCRdb's version contains in-frame clones alone and is incomplete. The sample holds about 100,000 clones, about 95% seen once. Specimen: T cells isolated from PBMCs. These TCRs come from a human donor in good health.

The J gene is TRBJ1-1, the V gene TRBV18, with D perhaps matching TRBD1 (6 bases). The germline gives CDR1 KGHSH, CDR2 LQKENI. CDR3 size: 14 residues. The V end was cut by 4 bases, the J end by 2 bases, with 11 bases between. The DNA for the CDR3 is TGTGCCAGCTCACAACAGGGAGTAAACACTGAAGCTTTCTTT. Translating it yields CASSQQGVNTEAFF. Supplemented by reference TRBV18 and TRBJ1-1, the full variable domain reads NAGVMQNPRHLVRRRGQEARLRCSPMKGHSHVYWYRQLPEEGLKFMVYLQKENIIDESGMPKERFSAEFPKEGPSILRIQQVVRGDSAAYFCASSQQGVNTEAFFGQGTRLTVV.

The chain is built from TRBV28 and TRBJ2-7; unclear D gene. V was pared by 6 bases and J by 6 bases, with 12 bases between. The CDR3 extends over 12 amino acids. The germline V gene has CDR1 MDHEN and CDR2 SYDVKM. The CDR3 sequence is CASRLPSGEQYF. The CDR3 DNA reads TGTGCCAGCAGGCTTCCATCAGGCGAGCAGTACTTC.

The V call is TRBV7-9, the J call TRBJ2-1; 9 nucleotides line up with TRBD1. Trimming at V came to 5 bases and at J to 5 bases, leaving 4 bases not matched to a gene. Germline V lookup: CDR1 SEHNR, CDR2 FQNEAQ (reference sequence). The CDR3 runs 14 residues. The CDR3 sequence is CASSPRTGDNEQFF. The CDR3 DNA sequence: TGTGCCAGCAGCCCACGGACAGGGGACAATGAGCAGTTCTTC.

V is TRBV13 and J is TRBJ1-1, with 9 bases fitting TRBD1. The CDR3 consists of 14 residues. Germline CDR1 PRHDT, CDR2 FYEKMQ (reference sequence). The V gene end was trimmed by 5 bases and the J gene end by 1 base; junction bases not matched to a gene: 2. CDR3 loop: CASSVDRGNTEAFF. CDR3 coding DNA: TGTGCCAGCAGCGTGGACAGGGGGAACACTGAAGCTTTCTTT.

This chain uses TRBV6-5 with TRBJ2-1; 13 nucleotides agree with TRBD2. The CDR3 length is 15 residues. V lost 7 bases to trimming and J lost 9 bases; unmatched junction nucleotides: 9. The germline gives CDR1 MNHEY, CDR2 SVGAGI. The CDR3 loop is CASTILAGGPGEQFF. The CDR3, as DNA: TGTGCCAGCACTATACTAGCGGGAGGGCCCGGTGAGCAGTTCTTC.

V gene TRBV11-2 combines with J gene TRBJ2-7; no definite D call. This CDR3 spans 15 amino acids. V lost 6 bases to trimming and J lost 3 bases, with 18 bases between them. Germline lookup yields CDR1 SGHAT and CDR2 FQNNGV. CDR3 sequence reads: CASRSTGRLLYEQYF. The DNA of the CDR3 is TGTGCCAGCAGATCAACGGGTCGGCTCCTCTACGAGCAGTACTTC.

The chain couples TRBV2 to TRBJ2-1, with 7 bases matching TRBD1. Germline loops: CDR1 SNHLY, CDR2 FYNNEI. V gave up 4 bases and J gave up 7 bases; unmatched junction bases: 10. CDR3 size: 15 residues. As DNA, the CDR3 is TGTGCCAGCAGTGTGTGGAGCCCGGGACAGAATGAGCAGTTCTTC. Its translation: CASSVWSPGQNEQFF.

The rearrangement links TRBV18 to TRBJ2-1, with 8 bases matching TRBD2. The CDR3 is 15 residues long. The V and J ends lost 2 bases and 5 bases, in that order; junction bases with no gene match: 5. The germline V gene encodes CDR1 KGHSH and CDR2 LQKENI. The CDR3 region is CASSPGLAGNNEQFF. In DNA, the CDR3 is TGTGCCAGCTCACCAGGGCTAGCGGGTAACAATGAGCAGTTCTTC.

J is TRBJ2-7 and V is TRBV15, with D hard to call. Germline assignment: CDR1 LNHNV and CDR2 YYDKDF (reference sequence). Trimming left V 0 bases short and J 6 bases short, with 15 bases between. The CDR3 is made up of 15 amino acids. The CDR3 protein is CATSRDTVSFFEQYF. The DNA for the CDR3 is TGTGCCACCAGCAGAGATACAGTTTCCTTCTTCGAGCAGTACTTC.

This sequence joins TRBV6-6 and TRBJ1-5; the D is unclear. There are 15 residues in the CDR3. Germline CDR1 and CDR2: MNHNY and SVGAGI (reference sequence). Trimming left V 2 bases short and J 0 bases short, with 8 bases between. Here the CDR3 DNA reads TGTGCCAGCAGTTACAGGGCGGGTAGCAATCAGCCCCAGCATTTT. Translation gives CASSYRAGSNQPQHF.

The gene calls are TRBV19 and TRBJ2-7, with TRBD1 matching 12 bases. Trimming cost V 3 bases and J 4 bases; bases outside gene matches: 13. In germline, CDR1 is LNHDA, CDR2 SQIVND (reference sequence). The CDR3 length is 18 residues. The CDR3 coding sequence is TGTGCCAGTAGTATGGAAGGCTCAGGGACAGGGGGCATGTACGAGCAGTACTTC. Amino acids: CASSMEGSGTGGMYEQYF. Full variable domain (missing parts from reference TRBV19 and TRBJ2-7): DGGITQSPKYLFRKEGQNVTLSCEQNLNHDAMYWYRQDPGQGLRLIYYSQIVNDFQKGDIAEGYSVSREKKESFPLTVTSAQKNPTAFYLCASSMEGSGTGGMYEQYFGPGTRLTVT.

The chain is built from TRBV9 and TRBJ2-2; 10 bases line up with TRBD2. This CDR3 contains 18 residues. Germline V lookup: CDR1 SGDLS, CDR2 YYNGEE. V lost 4 bases and J lost 6; bases outside the gene matches: 15. CDR3: CASSLRAGGPSGAGELFF. The CDR3, as DNA: TGTGCCAGCAGCTTGCGAGCGGGGGGGCCCTCTGGGGCCGGGGAGCTGTTTTTT.

The rearrangement uses TRBV2 and TRBJ2-2; TRBD2 matches 10 bases. The CDR3 length is 20 residues. Trimming at V came to 6 bases and at J to 6 bases, leaving 22 bases not matched to a gene. Per germline, CDR1 SNHLY and CDR2 FYNNEI. CDR3 amino acids: CASSDTLRLAGVSDAGELFF. The CDR3 DNA reads TGTGCCAGCAGCGATACTCTGCGGCTAGCGGGAGTGTCGGATGCCGGGGAGCTGTTTTTT.

The chain is built from TRBV9 and TRBJ1-4, with 10 bases identical to TRBD1. V lost 4 bases to trimming and J lost 7 bases; unmatched junction nucleotides: 4. This CDR3 spans 14 amino acids. CDR1 is SGDLS, CDR2 YYNGEE, per germline. The CDR3 DNA is TGTGCCAGCAGCACCGGGACAGGGGCTGAAAAACTGTTTTTT. The encoded protein is CASSTGTGAEKLFF.

The gene calls are TRBV6-5 and TRBJ2-7, with 8 bases identical to TRBD2. CDR1 is MNHEY and CDR2 is SVGAGI in the germline V gene. The CDR3 is made up of 14 amino acids. Losses at the gene ends were 2 bases for V and 5 bases for J; bases not matched to a gene: 5. CDR3 bases: TGTGCCAGCAGTTACGGCGGGGGGTTTAACGAGCAGTACTTC. This gives the protein CASSYGGGFNEQYF.

The chain joins TRBV6-1 to TRBJ2-2, with TRBD1 matching over 9 bases. Trimming removed 1 base from V and 6 bases from J; junction bases left unmatched: 12. Per germline, CDR1 MNHNS and CDR2 SASEGT. This CDR3 is 18 amino acids long. This CDR3 is CASSEVWWGTGIAGELFF. The CDR3 nucleotides read TGTGCCAGCAGTGAAGTTTGGTGGGGGACAGGGATTGCCGGGGAGCTGTTTTTT.

The chain links TRBV7-2 to TRBJ2-5; 10 bases map to TRBD1. J lost 7 bases, V lost 6 bases, and 8 bases had no gene match. The germline CDR1 and CDR2 sequences are SGHTA and FQGNSA. This CDR3 region has 14 residues. As DNA, the CDR3 is TGTGCCAGCAGGAACACCGGGACAGGGGTGACCCAGTACTTC. Protein: CASRNTGTGVTQYF.

A few counts support this clone. The chain has TRBV7-9 and TRBJ2-5; D is possibly TRBD1 (6 bases). There are 13 residues in the CDR3. V lost 2 bases and J lost 5, with 9 bases in between. Germline V gene lookup returns CDR1 SEHNR and CDR2 FQNEAQ (reference sequence). CDR3 in DNA: TGTGCCAGCAGCTTAAACAGGGCGGAGACCCAGTACTTC. Translating gives CASSLNRAETQYF.

The chain combines TRBV7-6 with TRBJ1-5; D is uncertain. The V end lost 0 bases, the J end lost 8 bases, and 8 bases lay between the germline ends. This CDR3 comprises 13 residues. Germline V lookup: CDR1 SGHVS, CDR2 FNYEAQ. The CDR3 loop reads CASSLAVEEPQHF. CDR3 nucleotide sequence: TGTGCCAGCAGCTTAGCAGTGGAGGAGCCCCAGCATTTT.